The source of this TCR beta chain is a study of T cell responses to AZD1222 COVID-19 vaccine (dated by TCRdb to about 2021). Turning to the overall study: AZD1222 recipients given second doses at about 4 weeks or at about 12 weeks were pooled, since spike-specific TCR depth and breadth were not found to differ between the two schedules. A total of 230 to 250 trial participants underwent TCR sequencing, of whom roughly 210 had received two doses of AZD1222 and about 25 had received two doses of the MenACWY control vaccine. Enrollment into the trials was organized by age into subgroups of 18-55, 56-69 and 70-plus years, and those subgroups contained roughly 140, 27 and 60 TCR-sequenced participants, respectively. What the study reported, not specific to this receptor: Reportedly, close to half of the unique spike-specific TCRs recognized epitopes lying outside the regions that are mutated in the B.1.351 and B.1.1.7 variants. The vaccine-associated CD4 TCRs covered the entire spike protein, and the dominant responses fell in regions 160-218 and 743-854. Only 5 to 7 AZD1222 recipients were SARS-CoV-2 seropositive at baseline, limiting conclusions about previously exposed vaccinees. The 56-69-year group was small, and its depth increase did not reach significance, likely because of low power. Participants were mostly white British, with more females than males. The authors suggested clonal diversity may have been underestimated. No day 14 peak-response samples were available, so repertoires were characterized only after the peak T cell response. After two AZD1222 doses, spike-specific TCR breadth and depth were significantly higher than at day 0 and than in MenACWY recipients.

The CDR3 regions of human TCRbeta chains were analyzed by immunosequencing. As for the authors' bioinformatics: Repertoire TCRs were checked for matches against a reference library of SARS-CoV-2-specific TCRs that had been generated using the MIRA antigen-specificity platform. Breadth meant the fraction of unique TCRs that were SARS-CoV-2-associated, whereas depth meant the fraction of total T cells that were SARS-CoV-2-associated. Using the MIRA data, each spike-specific TCR was assigned both to the spike region to which the TCR was reactive and to a CD4 or CD8 class. Log10-transformed breadth and depth values were compared by one-way ANOVA with Sidak's multiple comparisons tests. Imported from immuneACCESS, the table was reduced by TCRdb to in-frame sequences with V and J called. These copies leave out some clones; in studies compared against another copy, an unresolved V gene accounts for under half, and the cause of the remainder is not known. The DNA was the basis for D and trimming; V, J and clone size are from that table. This sample lists under 95,000 clones; around 86% were detected once. The ten biggest clones cover approximately 2.5% of the sample.

Read against the paper, the sample's time point label means: baseline before first vaccination. Samples from vaccinated people were obtained from the UK trials COV001 and COV002, which included a single-blind randomized controlled phase 2/3 trial of AZD1222 (ChAdOx1 nCoV-19) in healthy adults. For TCRbeta chain sequencing, PBMC samples from trial participants were taken at day 0 and at day 28 after the second dose. The CDR3, from cysteine to phenylalanine, totals 16 residues. Kept here is only the CDR3 DNA, which spans 48 bases and is read in frame from base 1. Comment on this clone: Its antigen target is currently unknown. Base qualities were left out, and no much larger clone turns up one base away.

Here the chain combines TRBV12-2 and TRBJ2-7; TRBD2, the D gene given by the table, was not confirmed from the DNA. TRBV12-2 is classified as a pseudogene. The specimen was peripheral blood, collected on day 0 of AZD1222 vaccination. The sequence was collected from an adult in good health. The bases read TGTGCAAGTCGCATGACGATTAGCGGGAGCTCCTACGAGCAGTACTTC. Translated, it reads CASRMTISGSSYEQYF.